The rows below give T cell receptor beta chains drawn from one sample of a study of T cell responses to AZD1222 COVID-19 vaccine. Generated by immunoSEQ multiplex PCR, the TCRdb table keeps only in-frame clones and is missing some. Here the sample spans some 130,000 clones, approximately 88% being singletons. The sample here was peripheral blood, taken on day 0 of AZD1222 vaccination. The source of these receptors is an adult in good health. Each CDR3 is given with its conserved first and last residue. D genes are given only for firm matches. Clone size is shown for a subset of rows, as once, few, many or a class of expanded clone.

d_call: -
clone_size: -
j_call: TRBJ1-1
v_call: TRBV6-4
cdr3_aa: CASSTERNTEAFF
cdr3_nt: TGTGCCAGCAGTACCGAGCGGAACACTGAAGCTTTCTTT

d_call: -
clone_size: once
j_call: TRBJ1-1
v_call: TRBV3-1/TRBV3-2
cdr3_aa: CASSHHEVPIREAFF
cdr3_nt: TGTGCCAGCAGCCACCACGAGGTACCGATACGAGAAGCTTTCTTT

d_call: -
clone_size: -
j_call: TRBJ2-7
v_call: TRBV3-1/TRBV3-2
cdr3_aa: CASSLVRGGHEQYF
cdr3_nt: TGTGCCAGCAGCCTCGTCAGGGGGGGCCACGAGCAGTACTTC

d_call: -
clone_size: -
j_call: TRBJ1-5
v_call: TRBV3-1/TRBV3-2
cdr3_aa: CASSEDGTSNQPQHF
cdr3_nt: TGTGCCAGCAGCGAAGATGGGACCAGCAATCAGCCCCAGCATTTT

d_call: -
clone_size: -
j_call: TRBJ2-1
v_call: TRBV5-1
cdr3_aa: CASSLIGDASEQFF
cdr3_nt: TGCGCCAGCAGCTTGATTGGGGATGCTTCCGAGCAGTTCTTC

d_call: -
clone_size: once
j_call: TRBJ1-1
v_call: TRBV6-5
cdr3_aa: CASKAGRLGAFF
cdr3_nt: TGTGCCAGCAAGGCAGGGCGTTTAGGAGCTTTCTTT

d_call: TRBD1
clone_size: once
j_call: TRBJ1-6
v_call: TRBV7-6
cdr3_aa: CASSSRQGQGADNSPLHF
cdr3_nt: TGTGCCAGCAGTTCCAGGCAGGGACAGGGGGCAGATAATTCACCCCTCCACTTT

d_call: TRBD1
clone_size: -
j_call: TRBJ1-1
v_call: TRBV7-2
cdr3_aa: CASSWGQPNTEAFF
cdr3_nt: TGTGCCAGCAGCTGGGGACAGCCGAACACTGAAGCTTTCTTT

d_call: TRBD1
clone_size: -
j_call: TRBJ1-1
v_call: TRBV5-1
cdr3_aa: CASSLGSDRMRAFF
cdr3_nt: TGCGCCAGCAGCTTGGGTTCGGACAGGATGAGAGCTTTCTTT

d_call: -
clone_size: few
j_call: TRBJ1-4
v_call: TRBV19
cdr3_aa: CASSIVTNEKLFF
cdr3_nt: TGTGCCAGTAGTATAGTAACTAATGAAAAACTGTTTTTT

d_call: -
clone_size: -
j_call: TRBJ2-1
v_call: TRBV29-1
cdr3_aa: CSVVSASQNEQFF
cdr3_nt: TGCAGCGTTGTATCGGCTAGTCAGAATGAGCAGTTCTTC

d_call: -
clone_size: -
j_call: TRBJ2-7
v_call: TRBV2
cdr3_aa: CASSAEPYEQYF
cdr3_nt: TGTGCCAGCAGTGCGGAACCCTACGAGCAGTACTTC

d_call: -
clone_size: once
j_call: TRBJ1-1
v_call: TRBV3-1/TRBV3-2
cdr3_aa: CASSQFDTNTEAFF
cdr3_nt: TGTGCCAGCAGCCAGTTCGACACGAACACTGAAGCTTTCTTT

d_call: TRBD1
clone_size: -
j_call: TRBJ1-4
v_call: TRBV15
cdr3_aa: CATGRTGALPGGEKLFF
cdr3_nt: TGTGCCACCGGGAGGACAGGGGCCCTCCCGGGTGGTGAAAAACTGTTTTTT

d_call: -
clone_size: -
j_call: TRBJ2-3
v_call: TRBV7-8
cdr3_aa: CASSLDSYDTQYF
cdr3_nt: TGTGCCAGCAGCTTAGATTCATACGATACGCAGTATTTT

d_call: -
clone_size: -
j_call: TRBJ1-1
v_call: TRBV7-4
cdr3_aa: CASSLREGPAGDGTEAFF
cdr3_nt: TGTGCCAGCAGCTTGAGGGAGGGGCCGGCCGGTGATGGCACTGAAGCTTTCTTT

d_call: -
clone_size: -
j_call: TRBJ1-2
v_call: TRBV6-5
cdr3_aa: CASRQGKGYTF
cdr3_nt: TGTGCCAGCAGGCAGGGGAAGGGCTACACCTTC

d_call: -
clone_size: -
j_call: TRBJ2-7
v_call: TRBV19
cdr3_aa: CASRGDGSSYEQYF
cdr3_nt: TGTGCCAGCAGAGGGGACGGTAGCTCCTACGAGCAGTACTTC

d_call: TRBD1
clone_size: few
j_call: TRBJ1-5
v_call: TRBV2
cdr3_aa: CASTEGYRGYNQPQHF
cdr3_nt: TGTGCCAGCACCGAAGGTTACAGGGGATACAATCAGCCCCAGCATTTT

d_call: -
clone_size: -
j_call: TRBJ1-6
v_call: TRBV6-2/TRBV6-3
cdr3_aa: CASSKGLFNSPLHF
cdr3_nt: TGTGCCAGCAGTAAGGGACTGTTTAATTCACCCCTCCACTTT

d_call: -
clone_size: -
j_call: TRBJ1-1
v_call: TRBV21-1
cdr3_aa: CASAQRGRDTEAFF
cdr3_nt: TGTGCCAGCGCTCAAAGGGGGCGTGACACTGAAGCTTTCTTT

d_call: -
clone_size: -
j_call: TRBJ1-2
v_call: TRBV2
cdr3_aa: CASSDQGVGYTF
cdr3_nt: TGTGCCAGCAGTGATCAAGGGGTTGGCTACACCTTC

d_call: -
clone_size: -
j_call: TRBJ2-7
v_call: TRBV14
cdr3_aa: CASSLGPTYEQYF
cdr3_nt: TGTGCCAGCAGCCTAGGGCCGACCTACGAGCAGTACTTC

d_call: -
clone_size: -
j_call: TRBJ1-1
v_call: TRBV18
cdr3_aa: CASSPLGVRGADTEAFF
cdr3_nt: TGTGCCAGCTCACCACTAGGAGTGAGGGGCGCCGACACTGAAGCTTTCTTT

d_call: -
clone_size: -
j_call: TRBJ1-5
v_call: TRBV2
cdr3_aa: CASSPQRPINQPQHF
cdr3_nt: TGTGCCAGCAGTCCCCAGCGACCAATCAATCAGCCCCAGCATTTT

d_call: -
clone_size: -
j_call: TRBJ1-1
v_call: TRBV9
cdr3_aa: CASSVAGVNTEAFF
cdr3_nt: TGTGCCAGCAGCGTAGCTGGGGTGAACACTGAAGCTTTCTTT

d_call: -
clone_size: -
j_call: TRBJ2-2
v_call: TRBV7-3
cdr3_aa: CASSLRRGANTGELFF
cdr3_nt: TGTGCCAGCAGCTTAAGAAGAGGGGCTAACACCGGGGAGCTGTTTTTT

d_call: TRBD1
clone_size: -
j_call: TRBJ2-7
v_call: TRBV5-6
cdr3_aa: CASSGTGTYEQYF
cdr3_nt: TGTGCCAGCAGCGGGACAGGGACCTACGAGCAGTACTTC

d_call: -
clone_size: -
j_call: TRBJ1-1
v_call: TRBV2
cdr3_aa: CASIAALNTEAFF
cdr3_nt: TGTGCCAGCATAGCAGCCTTGAACACTGAAGCTTTCTTT

d_call: TRBD1
clone_size: -
j_call: TRBJ2-3
v_call: TRBV9
cdr3_aa: CASSADGTGDTDTQYF
cdr3_nt: TGTGCCAGCAGCGCGGATGGGACAGGGGATACAGATACGCAGTATTTT

d_call: TRBD1
clone_size: few
j_call: TRBJ2-1
v_call: TRBV7-7
cdr3_aa: CASSLNPTGGLPYNEQFF
cdr3_nt: TGTGCCAGCAGCCTAAACCCGACAGGGGGTCTCCCCTACAATGAGCAGTTCTTC

d_call: TRBD2
clone_size: -
j_call: TRBJ2-1
v_call: TRBV16
cdr3_aa: CASSPKLAVSYNEQFF
cdr3_nt: TGTGCCAGCAGCCCCAAGCTAGCGGTCTCCTACAATGAGCAGTTCTTC

d_call: TRBD1
clone_size: -
j_call: TRBJ2-6
v_call: TRBV19
cdr3_aa: CASSILRQGSLSGANVLTF
cdr3_nt: TGTGCCAGTAGTATCTTGCGACAGGGATCCCTCTCTGGGGCCAACGTCCTGACTTTC

d_call: -
clone_size: -
j_call: TRBJ2-3
v_call: TRBV19
cdr3_aa: CASSLSDTQYF
cdr3_nt: TGTGCCAGTAGTTTAAGCGATACGCAGTATTTT

d_call: TRBD1
clone_size: medium-sized
j_call: TRBJ1-2
v_call: TRBV6-4
cdr3_aa: CASSDSETGDGYTF
cdr3_nt: TGTGCCAGCAGTGACTCCGAGACAGGGGATGGCTACACCTTC

d_call: -
clone_size: -
j_call: TRBJ2-1
v_call: TRBV27
cdr3_aa: CASRGEGHVNEQFF
cdr3_nt: TGTGCCAGCAGAGGAGAGGGCCATGTAAATGAGCAGTTCTTC

d_call: TRBD1
clone_size: -
j_call: TRBJ1-1
v_call: TRBV7-6
cdr3_aa: CASSAGQGFTEAFF
cdr3_nt: TGTGCCAGCAGCGCTGGACAGGGGTTCACTGAAGCTTTCTTT

d_call: -
clone_size: -
j_call: TRBJ1-3
v_call: TRBV5-1
cdr3_aa: CASSLDVSSSGNTIYF
cdr3_nt: TGCGCCAGCAGCTTGGACGTTTCCAGCTCTGGAAACACCATATATTTT

d_call: TRBD1
clone_size: -
j_call: TRBJ1-1
v_call: TRBV6-5
cdr3_aa: CASSNGRGRNTEAFF
cdr3_nt: TGTGCCAGCAGTAATGGCAGGGGGCGGAACACTGAAGCTTTCTTT

d_call: -
clone_size: -
j_call: TRBJ1-2
v_call: TRBV2
cdr3_aa: CASSGRGRGYTF
cdr3_nt: TGTGCCAGCTCTGGCAGGGGACGGGGCTACACCTTC

d_call: -
clone_size: -
j_call: TRBJ1-5
v_call: TRBV7-8
cdr3_aa: CASSLALGGNNQPQHF
cdr3_nt: TGTGCCAGCAGCTTAGCACTAGGAGGGAACAATCAGCCCCAGCATTTT

d_call: -
clone_size: -
j_call: TRBJ1-2
v_call: TRBV19
cdr3_aa: CASSRNRGVKSYGYTF
cdr3_nt: TGTGCCAGTAGCCGGAACCGTGGGGTTAAGTCGTATGGCTACACCTTC

d_call: -
clone_size: -
j_call: TRBJ2-3
v_call: TRBV7-3
cdr3_aa: CASSPGSSDTQYF
cdr3_nt: TGTGCCAGCAGCCCGGGGTCGTCAGATACGCAGTATTTT

d_call: TRBD1
clone_size: -
j_call: TRBJ1-6
v_call: TRBV2
cdr3_aa: CASSEAGQGYSPLHF
cdr3_nt: TGTGCCAGCAGTGAAGCGGGACAGGGGTATTCACCCCTCCACTTT

d_call: -
clone_size: -
j_call: TRBJ1-1
v_call: TRBV9
cdr3_aa: CASSVGGQNTEAFF
cdr3_nt: TGTGCCAGCAGCGTAGGAGGGCAGAACACTGAAGCTTTCTTT

d_call: TRBD1
clone_size: -
j_call: TRBJ2-7
v_call: TRBV5-1
cdr3_aa: CASSIQGALGEQYF
cdr3_nt: TGCGCCAGCAGCATACAGGGGGCACTGGGAGAGCAGTACTTC

d_call: -
clone_size: -
j_call: TRBJ1-1
v_call: TRBV3-1/TRBV3-2
cdr3_aa: CASSQDGRAIEAFF
cdr3_nt: TGTGCCAGCAGCCAAGACGGAAGGGCGATTGAAGCTTTCTTT